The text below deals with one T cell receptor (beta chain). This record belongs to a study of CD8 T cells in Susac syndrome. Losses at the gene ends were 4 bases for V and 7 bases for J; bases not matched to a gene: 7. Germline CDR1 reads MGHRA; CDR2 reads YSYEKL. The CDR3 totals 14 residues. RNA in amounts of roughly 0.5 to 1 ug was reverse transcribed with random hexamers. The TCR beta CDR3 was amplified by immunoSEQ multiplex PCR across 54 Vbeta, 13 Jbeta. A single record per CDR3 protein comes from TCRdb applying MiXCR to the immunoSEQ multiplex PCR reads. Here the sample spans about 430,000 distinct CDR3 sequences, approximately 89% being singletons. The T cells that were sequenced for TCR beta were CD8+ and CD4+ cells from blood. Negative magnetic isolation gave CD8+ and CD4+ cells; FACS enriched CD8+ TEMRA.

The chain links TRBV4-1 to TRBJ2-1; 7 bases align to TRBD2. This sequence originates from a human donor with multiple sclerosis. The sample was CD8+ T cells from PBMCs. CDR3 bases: TGCGCCAGCAGCCGGGTCGTCGGGGGGAATGAGCAGTTCTTC. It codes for CASSRVVGGNEQFF.